The present TCR beta chain was sequenced within a study of shared T cell receptors in the human thymus. Sequenced by immunoSEQ multiplex PCR; TCRdb stores in-frame clones only, minus some. The sample lists about 660,000 clones; 70% to 90% were seen once. CDR3 length: 16 residues. Per germline, CDR1 SGHNT and CDR2 YYREEE (reference sequence). The junction had 8 bases not matched to a gene; V was cut back by 2 bases and J by 4 bases. The same sample was also used in a study of human thymus T cells. This second study notes: The donor group consisted of healthy Finnish infants who were having corrective surgery for congenital heart defects.

This TCR came from a boy younger than two with a congenital heart defect. Sequencing was done on a sample of thymocytes. The chain combines TRBV5-4 with TRBJ2-1; 8 positions match TRBD2. CDR3 DNA: TGTGCCAGCAGCTTTAGCGGGGTTTGGGGTTACAATGAGCAGTTCTTC. This encodes CASSFSGVWGYNEQFF.